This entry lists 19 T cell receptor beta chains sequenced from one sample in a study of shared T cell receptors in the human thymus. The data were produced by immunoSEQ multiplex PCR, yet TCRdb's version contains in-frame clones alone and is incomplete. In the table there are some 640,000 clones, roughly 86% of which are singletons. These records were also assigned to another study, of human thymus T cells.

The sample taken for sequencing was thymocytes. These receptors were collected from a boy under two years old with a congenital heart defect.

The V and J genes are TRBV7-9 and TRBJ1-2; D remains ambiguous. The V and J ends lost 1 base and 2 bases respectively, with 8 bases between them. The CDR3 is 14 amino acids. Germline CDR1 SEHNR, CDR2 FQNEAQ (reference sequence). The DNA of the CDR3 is TGTGCCAGCAGCTTAGTAGCGGGAAACTATGGCTACACCTTC. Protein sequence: CASSLVAGNYGYTF.

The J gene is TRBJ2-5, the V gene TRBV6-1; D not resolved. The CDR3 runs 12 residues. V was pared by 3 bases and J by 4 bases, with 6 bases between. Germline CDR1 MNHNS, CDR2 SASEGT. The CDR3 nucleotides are TGTGCCAGCAGTGACCGGAGAGAGACCCAGTACTTC. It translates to CASSDRRETQYF.

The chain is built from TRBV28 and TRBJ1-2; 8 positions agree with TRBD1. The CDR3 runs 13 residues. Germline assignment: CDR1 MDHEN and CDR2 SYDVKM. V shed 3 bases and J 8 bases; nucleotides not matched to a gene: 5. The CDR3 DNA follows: TGTGCCAGCAGTTTTGGCAGGGGGCTAGGCTACACCTTC. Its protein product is CASSFGRGLGYTF.

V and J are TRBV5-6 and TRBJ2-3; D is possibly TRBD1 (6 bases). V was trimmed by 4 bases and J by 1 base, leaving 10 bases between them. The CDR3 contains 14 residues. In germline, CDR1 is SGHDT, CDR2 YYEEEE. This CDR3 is CASSPGQRTDTQYF. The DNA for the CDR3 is TGTGCCAGCAGCCCTGGACAGCGCACAGATACGCAGTATTTT.

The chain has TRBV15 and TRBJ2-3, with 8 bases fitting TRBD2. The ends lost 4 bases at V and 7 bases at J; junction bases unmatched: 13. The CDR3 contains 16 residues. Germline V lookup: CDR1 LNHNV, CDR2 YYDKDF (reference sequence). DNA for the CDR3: TGTGCCACCAGCACTCCGCGGGGGGACTTGAGGAATACGCAGTATTTT. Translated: CATSTPRGDLRNTQYF. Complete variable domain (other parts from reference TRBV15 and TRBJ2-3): DAMVIQNPRYQVTQFGKPVTLSCSQTLNHNVMYWYQQKSSQAPKLLFHYYDKDFNNEADTPDNFQSRRPNTSFCFLDIRSPGLGDTAMYLCATSTPRGDLRNTQYFGPGTRLTVL.

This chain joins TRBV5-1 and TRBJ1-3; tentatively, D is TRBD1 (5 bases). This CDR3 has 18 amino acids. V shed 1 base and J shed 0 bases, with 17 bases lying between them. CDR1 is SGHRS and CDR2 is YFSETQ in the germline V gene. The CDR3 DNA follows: TGCGCCAGCAGCTTGCTTGCGTTAGGCAGGGCCTCTGGAAACACCATATATTTT. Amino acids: CASSLLALGRASGNTIYF.

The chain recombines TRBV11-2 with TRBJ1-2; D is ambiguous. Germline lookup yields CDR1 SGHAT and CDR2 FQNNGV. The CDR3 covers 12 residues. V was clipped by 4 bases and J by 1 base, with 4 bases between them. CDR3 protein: CASSSNNYGYTF. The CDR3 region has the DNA TGTGCCAGCAGCTCTAATAACTATGGCTACACCTTC.

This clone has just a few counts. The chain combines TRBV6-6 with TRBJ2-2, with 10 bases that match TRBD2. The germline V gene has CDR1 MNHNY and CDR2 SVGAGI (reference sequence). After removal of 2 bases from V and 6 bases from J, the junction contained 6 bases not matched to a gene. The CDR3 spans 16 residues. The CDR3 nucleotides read TGTGCCAGCAGTTACACTGAGCGGGAGGGCCCCGGGGAGCTGTTTTTT. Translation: CASSYTEREGPGELFF.

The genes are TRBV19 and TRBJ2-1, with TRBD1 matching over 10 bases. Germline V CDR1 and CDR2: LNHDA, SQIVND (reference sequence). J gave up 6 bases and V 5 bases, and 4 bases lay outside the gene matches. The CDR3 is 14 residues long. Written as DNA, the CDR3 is TGTGCCAGTAGTTGGGACAGGGGTTTCAATGAGCAGTTCTTC. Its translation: CASSWDRGFNEQFF. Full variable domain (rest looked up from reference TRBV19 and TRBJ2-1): DGGITQSPKYLFRKEGQNVTLSCEQNLNHDAMYWYRQDPGQGLRLIYYSQIVNDFQKGDIAEGYSVSREKKESFPLTVTSAQKNPTAFYLCASSWDRGFNEQFFGPGTRLTVL.

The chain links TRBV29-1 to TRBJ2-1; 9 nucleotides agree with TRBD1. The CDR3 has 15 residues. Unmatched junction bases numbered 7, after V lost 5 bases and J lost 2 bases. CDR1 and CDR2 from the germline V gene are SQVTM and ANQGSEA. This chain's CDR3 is CSVLPGTGTYNEQFF. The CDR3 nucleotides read TGCAGCGTTCTGCCGGGGACAGGGACCTACAATGAGCAGTTCTTC.

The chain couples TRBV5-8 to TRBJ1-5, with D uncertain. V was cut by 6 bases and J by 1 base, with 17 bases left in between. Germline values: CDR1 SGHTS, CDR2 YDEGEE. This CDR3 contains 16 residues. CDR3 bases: TGTGCCAGCACCAATTCCTCGGGGAGAAGCAATCAGCCCCAGCATTTT. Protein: CASTNSSGRSNQPQHF.

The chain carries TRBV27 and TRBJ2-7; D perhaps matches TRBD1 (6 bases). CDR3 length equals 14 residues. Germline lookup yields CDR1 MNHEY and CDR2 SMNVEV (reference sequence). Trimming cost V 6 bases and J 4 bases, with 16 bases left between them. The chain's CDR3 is CASSRKQGGYEQYF. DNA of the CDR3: TGTGCCAGCAGCCGTAAACAGGGTGGGTACGAGCAGTACTTC.

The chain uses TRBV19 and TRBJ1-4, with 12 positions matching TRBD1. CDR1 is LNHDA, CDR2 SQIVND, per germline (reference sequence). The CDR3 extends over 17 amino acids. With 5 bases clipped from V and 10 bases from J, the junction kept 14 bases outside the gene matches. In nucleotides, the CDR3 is TGTGCCAGTAGTCAAACCGACCGGGACAGGGGGCGCGGAAAACTGTTTTTT. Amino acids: CASSQTDRDRGRGKLFF. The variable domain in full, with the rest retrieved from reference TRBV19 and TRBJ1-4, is DGGITQSPKYLFRKEGQNVTLSCEQNLNHDAMYWYRQDPGQGLRLIYYSQIVNDFQKGDIAEGYSVSREKKESFPLTVTSAQKNPTAFYLCASSQTDRDRGRGKLFFGSGTQLSVL.

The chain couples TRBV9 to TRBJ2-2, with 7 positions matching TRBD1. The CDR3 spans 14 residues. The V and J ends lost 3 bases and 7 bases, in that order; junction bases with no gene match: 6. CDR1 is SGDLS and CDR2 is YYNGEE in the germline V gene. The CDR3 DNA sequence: TGTGCCAGCAGCGCCGGGACAGTCGGCGGGGAGCTGTTTTTT. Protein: CASSAGTVGGELFF. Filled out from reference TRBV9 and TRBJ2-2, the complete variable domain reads DSGVTQTPKHLITATGQRVTLRCSPRSGDLSVYWYQQSLDQGLQFLIQYYNGEERAKGNILERFSAQQFPDLHSELNLSSLELGDSALYFCASSAGTVGGELFFGEGSRLTVL.

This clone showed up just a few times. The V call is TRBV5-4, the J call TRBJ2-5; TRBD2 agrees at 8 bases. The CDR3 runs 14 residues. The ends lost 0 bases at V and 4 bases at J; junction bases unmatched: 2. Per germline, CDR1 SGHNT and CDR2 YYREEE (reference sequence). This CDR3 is CASSLGGGRETQYF. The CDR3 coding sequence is TGTGCCAGCAGCTTGGGCGGGGGGCGAGAGACCCAGTACTTC.

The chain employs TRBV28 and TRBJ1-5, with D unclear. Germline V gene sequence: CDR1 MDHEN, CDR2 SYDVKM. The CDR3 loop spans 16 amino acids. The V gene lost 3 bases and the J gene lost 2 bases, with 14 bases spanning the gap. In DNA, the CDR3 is TGTGCCAGCAGTTTCTCAGTACCGGGAGGCAATCAGCCCCAGCATTTT. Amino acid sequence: CASSFSVPGGNQPQHF. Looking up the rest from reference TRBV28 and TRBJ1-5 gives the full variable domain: DVKVTQSSRYLVKRTGEKVFLECVQDMDHENMFWYRQDPGLGLRLIYFSYDVKMKEKGDIPEGYSVSREKKERFSLILESASTNQTSMYLCASSFSVPGGNQPQHFGDGTRLSIL.

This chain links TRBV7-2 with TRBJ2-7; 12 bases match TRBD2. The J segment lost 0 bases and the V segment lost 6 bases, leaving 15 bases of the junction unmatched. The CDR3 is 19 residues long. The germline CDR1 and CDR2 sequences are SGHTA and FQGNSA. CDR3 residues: CASSTLPGLAGSSSYEQYF. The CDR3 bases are TGTGCCAGCAGTACTCTCCCGGGACTAGCGGGCTCAAGCTCCTACGAGCAGTACTTC.

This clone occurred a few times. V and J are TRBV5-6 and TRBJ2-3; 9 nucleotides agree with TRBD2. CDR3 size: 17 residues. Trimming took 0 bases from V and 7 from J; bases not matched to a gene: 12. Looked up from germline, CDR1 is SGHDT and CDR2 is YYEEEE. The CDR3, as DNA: TGTGCCAGCAGCTTGGACCGGGGGTTAGCGGGGGCCAATACGCAGTATTTT. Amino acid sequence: CASSLDRGLAGANTQYF.

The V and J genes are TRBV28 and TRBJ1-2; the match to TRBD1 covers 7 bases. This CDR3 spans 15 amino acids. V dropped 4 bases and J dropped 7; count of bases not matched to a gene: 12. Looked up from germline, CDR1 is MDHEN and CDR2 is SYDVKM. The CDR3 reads CASSCNSDRSSGYTF. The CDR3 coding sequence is TGTGCCAGCAGTTGTAATTCGGACAGGAGCTCTGGCTACACCTTC.